This T cell receptor beta chain was profiled in a study of blood T cell repertoires in COVID-19. Study background: The origin of the acute and convalescent COVID-19 samples was the United States, Italy and Spain. PBMCs, B-cell-depleted T cells, or T cells were the source of the cDNA or gDNA that made up the material.

Authors' methods: Nucleated cell counts were estimated from reference gene primer amplification. Sequenced by immunoSEQ multiplex PCR; TCRdb stores in-frame clones only, minus some. Clonal size and the V and J genes are those of that table, whereas D and trimming came from the DNA. The sample contains 150,000 to 200,000 clones, approximately 88% of which appear only once. The junction had 13 bases not matched to a gene; V was cut back by 3 bases and J by 3 bases. Per the germline V gene, CDR1 is LGHDT and CDR2 is YNNKEL (reference sequence). The CDR3 length is 18 residues. V and J are TRBV3-1 (or the pseudogene TRBV3-2) and TRBJ1-3, with 8 nucleotides matching TRBD1. The clonotype was recovered from a human donor in a cohort sampled during active COVID-19. The sequenced sample consisted of peripheral blood. CDR3 DNA sequence: TGTGCCAGCAGCCAGGAGACAGGGGCTGTGTGGAGTGGAAACACCATATATTTT. Translation gives CASSQETGAVWSGNTIYF.